What follows are 18 T cell receptor beta chains derived from one specimen sequenced in a study of cytomegalovirus exposure and HLA in healthy donors (dated by TCRdb to 2015 to 2018). Libraries were built with the immunoSEQ multiplex PCR assay. For the multiplex PCR, a mixture combining 60 forward primers for TCR Vbeta segments and 13 reverse primers for TCR Jbeta segments was used. In TCRdb, the immuneACCESS table is reduced to in-frame sequences with V and J assigned. These tables do not hold every clone; where another copy was compared, an unresolved V gene accounts for under half, and the others remain unexplained. This sample is represented by more than 150,000 clones; about 88% of them were singletons. Roughly 0.24% of the sample belongs to the ten largest clones. The sequencing sample was made of PBMCs. Every receptor here comes from a girl under three years old in good health and CMV-seronegative.

A note on this clone: One end of the junction does not line up with germline, which may come from a read error. This sequence joins TRBV7-2 and TRBJ1-2, with D possibly TRBD1 on 5 matching bases. Germline assignment: CDR1 SGHTA and CDR2 FQGNSA. The CDR3 is made up of 14 amino acids. For the CDR3, the DNA is TGTGCCAGCAGCTCACAACCCGACACAACCCCGGGGGACTTC. Translating it yields CASSSQPDTTPGDF. Based on the CDR3 plus reference TRBV7-2 and TRBJ1-2, the full variable domain is GAGVSQSPSNKVTEKGKDVELRCDPISGHTALYWYRQSLGQGLEFLIYFQGNSAPDKSGLPSDRFSAERTGGSVSTLTIQRTQQEDSAVYLCASSSQPDTTPGDFGSGTRLTVV.

The chain employs TRBV4-1 and TRBJ2-7; 9 bases line up with TRBD2. J gave up 3 bases and V 1 base, and 4 bases lay outside the gene matches. The V gene's germline CDR1 is MGHRA and CDR2 YSYEKL. The CDR3 loop spans 15 amino acids. The CDR3 protein is CASSQGSSGSYEQYF. DNA for the CDR3: TGCGCCAGCAGCCAAGGAAGTAGCGGGAGCTACGAGCAGTACTTC.

J is TRBJ2-1 and V is TRBV7-2, with D perhaps matching TRBD2 (5 bases). Between the trimmed V and J ends, which lost 3 bases and 2 bases, there was a span of 11 bases. The germline CDR1 and CDR2 sequences are SGHTA and FQGNSA. The CDR3 covers 15 residues. CDR3 sequence (DNA): TGTGCCAGCAGCTTTGGGGAGCGGACCTACAATGAGCAGTTCTTC. It codes for CASSFGERTYNEQFF.

This rearrangement joins TRBV4-3 to TRBJ1-2; 9 bases fit TRBD1. The CDR3 sequence is 19 residues long. Germline V CDR1 and CDR2: LGHNA, YSLEER. V shed 1 base and J 7 bases; nucleotides not matched to a gene: 19. In DNA, the CDR3 is TGCGCCAGCAGCCAAGGACTGCGCGGACAGGGGATCGGTATCGGTGGCTACACCTTC. This translates into CASSQGLRGQGIGIGGYTF.

This chain links TRBV9 with TRBJ2-2, with D maybe TRBD2 (5 bases). Germline assignment: CDR1 SGDLS and CDR2 YYNGEE. Between the trimmed V and J ends, which lost 1 base and 6 bases, there was a span of 13 bases. The CDR3 is made up of 15 amino acids. CDR3: CASSVTSLTPGELFF. The DNA of the CDR3 is TGTGCCAGCAGCGTAACTAGTCTGACTCCCGGGGAGCTGTTTTTT. The variable domain in full, with the rest retrieved from reference TRBV9 and TRBJ2-2, is DSGVTQTPKHLITATGQRVTLRCSPRSGDLSVYWYQQSLDQGLQFLIQYYNGEERAKGNILERFSAQQFPDLHSELNLSSLELGDSALYFCASSVTSLTPGELFFGEGSRLTVL.

The chain is built from TRBV2 and TRBJ2-1; D call uncertain. The germline V gene has CDR1 SNHLY and CDR2 FYNNEI. CDR3 length: 17 residues. Trimming stripped 7 bases from V and 7 bases from J, with 26 bases between. CDR3 bases: TGTGCCAGCAATCGAGAAGCTCAGCAGATCTTCGGGAATGAGCAGTTCTTC. It specifies CASNREAQQIFGNEQFF.

The chain couples TRBV7-9 to TRBJ1-3; weak D call: TRBD1 (5 bases). This CDR3 is built from 17 residues. Germline V gene data show CDR1 as SEHNR and CDR2 as FQNEAQ (reference sequence). Trimming took off 5 bases at V and 0 bases at J, with 17 bases between the two ends. The CDR3 protein is CASSPGRDWDSGNTIYF. The CDR3 DNA reads as TGTGCCAGCAGCCCAGGGCGGGATTGGGACTCTGGAAACACCATATATTTT.

The chain carries TRBV5-1 and TRBJ1-6, with TRBD1 as a possible D gene (6 bases). Trimming shortened V by 4 bases and J by 9 bases, and 14 bases separated the two germline ends. Germline values: CDR1 SGHRS, CDR2 YFSETQ. The CDR3 consists of 14 residues. CDR3 DNA: TGCGCCAGCAGCCCCACAGGGCTATCTTCACCCCTCCACTTT. Its protein product is CASSPTGLSSPLHF. Full variable domain (missing parts from reference TRBV5-1 and TRBJ1-6): KAGVTQTPRYLIKTRGQQVTLSCSPISGHRSVSWYQQTPGQGLQFLFEYFSETQRNKGNFPGRFSGRQFSNSRSEMNVSTLELGDSALYLCASSPTGLSSPLHFGNGTRLTVT.

This chain joins TRBV20-1 and TRBJ1-1, with a possible D match to TRBD1 (5 bases). The CDR3 extends over 11 amino acids. V gave up 8 bases and J gave up 8 bases, with 15 bases separating them. Per germline, CDR1 DFQATT and CDR2 SNEGSKA (reference sequence). The CDR3 here is CSSRARQEAFF. CDR3 DNA sequence: TGCAGTTCCAGAGCCAGACAGGAAGCTTTCTTT.

Concerning this clone itself: The sample carries other DNA sequences with the same CDR3. This rearrangement joins TRBV4-1 to TRBJ1-1; D unresolved. V lost 3 bases to trimming and J lost 0 bases, with 8 bases between them. The CDR3 totals 14 residues. Germline-derived CDR1 and CDR2 are MGHRA and YSYEKL. Written as DNA, the CDR3 is TGCGCCAGCAGCCACGCGGTTCTGAACACTGAAGCTTTCTTT. Its translation is CASSHAVLNTEAFF.

The gene calls are TRBV5-1 and TRBJ2-5, with 8 bases lining up with TRBD2. CDR1 SGHRS and CDR2 YFSETQ come from the germline V gene. Unmatched junction bases numbered 5, after V lost 0 bases and J lost 1 base. The CDR3 has 16 amino acids. The CDR3 DNA follows: TGCGCCAGCAGCTTGGTTGAGCGGGGGAGCCAAGAGACCCAGTACTTC. This translates into CASSLVERGSQETQYF.

This chain uses TRBV7-3 with TRBJ2-2, with a possible D match to TRBD1 (6 bases). Germline lookup yields CDR1 SGHTA and CDR2 FQGTGA. This CDR3 region has 14 residues. Between the trimmed V and J ends, which lost 6 bases and 1 base, there was a span of 9 bases. The CDR3 reads CASSRTVNTGELFF. Written as DNA, the CDR3 is TGTGCCAGCAGTCGGACAGTGAACACCGGGGAGCTGTTTTTT. The whole variable domain, remainder taken from reference TRBV7-3 and TRBJ2-2, is GAGVSQTPSNKVTEKGKYVELRCDPISGHTALYWYRQSLGQGPEFLIYFQGTGAADDSGLPNDRFFAVRPEGSVSTLKIQRTERGDSAVYLCASSRTVNTGELFFGEGSRLTVL.

A few counts support this clone. The chain is built from TRBV7-2 and TRBJ2-5, with TRBD1 matching 7 bases. The V gene's germline CDR1 is SGHTA and CDR2 FQGNSA. CDR3 length: 15 amino acids. Germline trimming cut 3 bases from V and 4 bases from J; bases unmatched to any gene: 8. The CDR3 is CASSFTKNRGETQYF. The CDR3 DNA is TGTGCCAGCAGCTTCACTAAGAACAGGGGAGAGACCCAGTACTTC.

This clone was picked up a small number of times. V usage is TRBV4-1 and J usage is TRBJ1-6, with TRBD1 matching 9 bases. Germline CDR1 reads MGHRA; CDR2 reads YSYEKL. Trimming cost V 1 base and J 10 bases; bases outside gene matches: 17. CDR3 length: 19 residues. This CDR3 reads CASSQGLPFPGQGRSPLHF. The CDR3 DNA is TGCGCCAGCAGCCAAGGACTTCCTTTTCCGGGACAGGGTCGATCACCCCTCCACTTT.

V usage is TRBV2 and J usage is TRBJ2-1, with 7 bases lining up with TRBD1. This CDR3 region has 15 residues. Germline CDR1 and CDR2: SNHLY and FYNNEI. The V and J ends lost 11 bases and 9 bases, in that order; junction bases with no gene match: 19. Here the CDR3 DNA reads TGTGCCGGCACCCGAATACAGGGGACCTCGGGTGAGCAGTTCTTC. Translation gives CAGTRIQGTSGEQFF.

This rearrangement joins TRBV5-1 to TRBJ2-7; a weak D match, TRBD2 (6 bases). V was trimmed by 2 bases and J by 4 bases, leaving 16 bases between them. The CDR3 is 15 amino acids. Germline V lookup: CDR1 SGHRS, CDR2 YFSETQ. CDR3 residues: CASSFLTGVQYEQYF. The CDR3 nucleotides are TGCGCCAGCAGCTTCTTAACGGGAGTTCAATACGAGCAGTACTTC. Drawing the rest from reference TRBV5-1 and TRBJ2-7, the complete variable domain is KAGVTQTPRYLIKTRGQQVTLSCSPISGHRSVSWYQQTPGQGLQFLFEYFSETQRNKGNFPGRFSGRQFSNSRSEMNVSTLELGDSALYLCASSFLTGVQYEQYFGPGTRLTVT.

The chain joins TRBV29-1 to TRBJ2-1, with 7 bases identical to TRBD1. The CDR3 sequence is 15 residues long. V lost 6 bases and J lost 4; bases outside the gene matches: 12. Germline assignment: CDR1 SQVTM and CDR2 ANQGSEA. The CDR3: CSVLIRDRLYNEQFF. The CDR3 nucleotides are TGCAGCGTGCTTATCCGGGACAGATTGTACAATGAGCAGTTCTTC.

This chain uses TRBV5-6 with TRBJ1-2, with 7 bases lining up with TRBD1. CDR1 is SGHDT, CDR2 YYEEEE, per germline. This CDR3 is built from 16 residues. V gave up 4 bases and J gave up 4 bases; unmatched junction bases: 13. The CDR3 is CASSQRDRDPIYGYTF. DNA for the CDR3: TGTGCCAGCAGCCAACGAGACAGGGACCCCATCTATGGCTACACCTTC.